Listed below are T cell receptor beta chains from one sample, sequenced in a study of OX40 agonist ivuxolimab in advanced cancers. The table came from immunoSEQ multiplex PCR; TCRdb's copy has only in-frame clones and leaves some out. The sample has around 140,000 clones; under 95% are singletons. Sequencing was performed on CD4+ or CD8+ T cells sorted from blood, taken in a trial of the OX40 agonist ivuxolimab. These TCRs come from an adult with an advanced solid tumor such as melanoma, head and neck, liver or kidney cancer. The CDR3 runs from the conserved cysteine through the conserved F or W. D genes are given only for firm matches. Clone size is shown for a subset of rows, as once, few, many or a class of expanded clone.

size	V	J	D	CDR3	DNA
once	TRBV6-6	TRBJ1-1	TRBD1	CASSYPTGGWGTEAFF	TGTGCCAGCAGTTATCCAACAGGGGGCTGGGGGACTGAAGCTTTCTTT
.	TRBV18	TRBJ2-7	TRBD2	CASSPTGTTYEQYF	TGTGCCAGCTCACCAACTGGGACTACCTACGAGCAGTACTTC
.	TRBV6-6	TRBJ2-7	.	CASSYYLTASYEQYF	TGTGCCAGCAGTTACTATTTGACGGCCTCCTACGAGCAGTACTTC
.	TRBV30	TRBJ1-1	.	CAWSGDRNAEAFF	TGTGCCTGGAGTGGGGACCGTAACGCTGAAGCTTTCTTT
.	TRBV10-3	TRBJ1-1	.	CAISESVLNTEAFF	TGTGCCATCAGTGAGTCGGTGTTGAACACTGAAGCTTTCTTT
.	TRBV10-3	TRBJ1-4	TRBD1	CAISELYRDSINEKLFF	TGTGCCATCAGTGAGTTATATCGGGACAGTATTAATGAAAAACTGTTTTTT
.	TRBV6-1	TRBJ1-2	.	CASSDLDFYPTNYGYTF	TGTGCCAGCAGTGATCTTGACTTTTACCCTACTAACTATGGCTACACCTTC
.	TRBV18	TRBJ2-6	.	CASSPVEGGGSGANVLTF	TGTGCCAGCTCACCTGTTGAGGGAGGTGGCTCTGGGGCCAACGTCCTGACTTTC
.	TRBV19	TRBJ2-2	.	CASSIAGQSTGELFF	TGTGCCAGTAGTATAGCAGGACAGAGCACCGGGGAGCTGTTTTTT
.	TRBV7-6	TRBJ2-7	TRBD2	CASSLVRGRGYEQYF	TGTGCCAGCAGCTTAGTTCGCGGGAGAGGCTACGAGCAGTACTTC
.	TRBV9	TRBJ2-7	TRBD1	CASSPGGLGQGWNEQYF	TGTGCCAGCAGCCCGGGGGGGTTGGGACAGGGGTGGAACGAGCAGTACTTC
.	TRBV5-1	TRBJ2-7	TRBD2	CARSPGGRGDEQYF	TGCGCCCGCAGCCCGGGGGGGCGGGGAGACGAGCAGTACTTC
.	TRBV6-1	TRBJ1-1	.	CASSPLDPNTEAFF	TGTGCCAGCAGTCCCCTGGACCCGAACACTGAAGCTTTCTTT
.	TRBV10-1	TRBJ1-5	.	CASSDRSNQPQHF	TGCGCCAGCAGTGACAGAAGCAATCAGCCCCAGCATTTT
.	TRBV18	TRBJ2-2	.	CASGGVNTGELFF	TGTGCCAGCGGCGGGGTGAACACCGGGGAGCTGTTTTTT
.	TRBV5-4	TRBJ1-5	.	CASSSTGGGSNQPQHF	TGTGCCAGCAGCTCCACCGGGGGGGGGAGCAATCAGCCCCAGCATTTT
.	TRBV7-2	TRBJ1-1	TRBD1	CASSLGLTGPQKAFF	TGTGCCAGCAGCTTAGGACTGACAGGGCCCCAGAAGGCTTTCTTT
.	TRBV10-3	TRBJ2-3	TRBD1	CAITNTGGITDTQYF	TGTGCCATCACCAATACAGGGGGCATTACAGATACGCAGTATTTT
.	TRBV6-6	TRBJ2-5	.	CASSYGVQGQETQYF	TGTGCCAGCAGTTACGGGGTTCAGGGACAAGAGACCCAGTACTTC
.	TRBV9	TRBJ1-2	.	CASSPRGSIIYGYTF	TGTGCCAGCAGCCCAAGGGGCTCCATCATTTATGGCTACACCTTC
.	TRBV6-5	TRBJ2-3	TRBD2	CASSSLAVNTDTQYF	TGTGCCAGCAGTTCACTAGCGGTAAACACAGATACGCAGTATTTT
.	TRBV28	TRBJ1-2	.	CASSFPGAARGYTF	TGTGCCAGCAGTTTCCCCGGGGCGGCGAGAGGCTACACCTTC
.	TRBV28	TRBJ1-4	.	CASSLVFRGREKLFF	TGTGCCAGCAGTTTAGTTTTCAGGGGAAGAGAAAAACTGTTTTTT
.	TRBV18	TRBJ1-2	.	CASSPPARGYGYTF	TGTGCCAGCTCACCACCGGCTAGGGGCTATGGCTACACCTTC
once	TRBV5-1	TRBJ2-3	.	CASSGLSTDTQYF	TGCGCCAGCAGTGGACTGAGCACAGATACGCAGTATTTT
.	TRBV4-3	TRBJ2-6	.	CASSQDNYVDSGANVLTF	TGCGCCAGCAGCCAAGATAACTACGTAGACTCTGGGGCCAACGTCCTGACTTTC
.	TRBV5-1	TRBJ2-6	.	CASSLVGSGANVLTF	TGCGCCAGCAGCTTGGTAGGCTCTGGGGCCAACGTCCTGACTTTC
.	TRBV5-8	TRBJ1-1	.	CASSKMEGNEAFF	TGTGCCAGCAGCAAGATGGAGGGTAATGAAGCTTTCTTT
.	TRBV4-2	TRBJ1-2	TRBD1	CASSQDLGTGGWNYGYTF	TGTGCCAGCAGCCAAGATTTGGGGACAGGGGGTTGGAACTATGGCTACACCTTC
once	TRBV5-4	TRBJ2-3	TRBD2	CASSPGLAGGRIADTQYF	TGTGCCAGCAGCCCGGGACTAGCGGGGGGGCGAATCGCAGATACGCAGTATTTT
once	TRBV25-1	TRBJ2-5	.	CASSEHSGVETQYF	TGTGCCAGCAGTGAGCATTCGGGAGTGGAGACCCAGTACTTC
.	TRBV10-3	TRBJ1-6	TRBD1	CATGTGTVTLHF	TGTGCCACCGGGACAGGGACAGTCACCCTCCACTTT
.	TRBV5-1	TRBJ1-2	TRBD1	CASSSALTDRGPDYTF	TGCGCCAGCAGCTCGGCCCTAACGGACAGGGGGCCCGACTACACCTTC
.	TRBV15	TRBJ2-1	TRBD2	CATSLSWREGNEQFF	TGTGCCACCAGCCTAAGCTGGCGGGAGGGCAATGAGCAGTTCTTC
.	TRBV27	TRBJ1-2	.	CASSLRGNPGYTF	TGTGCCAGCAGTTTACGAGGGAACCCTGGCTACACCTTC
.	TRBV7-9	TRBJ2-7	.	CASSLGGATYEQYF	TGTGCCAGCAGCTTAGGGGGGGCCACCTACGAGCAGTACTTC
.	TRBV27	TRBJ2-7	.	CASRQGRSYEQYF	TGTGCCAGCCGCCAGGGCAGGAGTTACGAGCAGTACTTC
.	TRBV4-1	TRBJ1-1	TRBD1	CASSQVDRGNTEAFF	TGCGCCAGCAGCCAAGTAGACAGGGGGAACACTGAAGCTTTCTTT
.	TRBV7-2	TRBJ2-5	.	CASSLDSGTQYF	TGTGCCAGCAGCTTAGATTCGGGGACCCAGTACTTC
.	TRBV6-4	TRBJ2-1	.	CASGGGANNEQFF	TGTGCCAGCGGAGGGGGGGCCAACAATGAGCAGTTCTTC
.	TRBV10-3	TRBJ1-1	.	CAISGGRGATTEAFF	TGTGCCATCAGTGGGGGGAGGGGGGCGACCACTGAAGCTTTCTTT
.	TRBV7-2	TRBJ1-2	TRBD1	CASSTGGKANYGYTF	TGTGCCAGCAGCACAGGGGGCAAAGCTAACTATGGCTACACCTTC
.	TRBV15	TRBJ1-1	TRBD1	CATSRVAGTGPEAFF	TGTGCCACCAGCAGAGTGGCCGGGACAGGTCCTGAAGCTTTCTTT